Following are 25 T cell receptor beta chains from one sample sequenced in a study of T cell changes during pregnancy in multiple sclerosis. The data were produced by immunoSEQ multiplex PCR, yet TCRdb's version contains in-frame clones alone and is incomplete. The table has 50,000 to 70,000 clones, roughly 90% seen once. The sample here was peripheral blood, taken in the second trimester of pregnancy. Receptors originate from a female donor with multiple sclerosis, enrolled in a pregnancy study.

This sequence joins TRBV29-1 and TRBJ2-7; D is possibly TRBD2 (5 bases). Trimming took off 4 bases at V and 1 base at J, with 8 bases between the two ends. Germline V CDR1 and CDR2: SQVTM, ANQGSEA. The CDR3 consists of 12 residues. The CDR3 protein is CSVVPGSYEQYF. CDR3 in DNA: TGCAGCGTTGTCCCGGGATCCTACGAGCAGTACTTC.

The J gene is TRBJ2-7, the V gene TRBV11-2; the match to TRBD2 covers 12 bases. CDR1 SGHAT and CDR2 FQNNGV come from the germline V gene. This CDR3 has 15 residues. J was trimmed by 3 bases and V by 4 bases; bases with no gene match: 4. CDR3 sequence reads: CASSSSSGGVYEQYF. CDR3 DNA: TGTGCCAGCAGCTCATCTAGCGGGGGGGTCTACGAGCAGTACTTC.

The chain has TRBV7-2 and TRBJ2-1; 9 positions agree with TRBD2. The CDR3 totals 15 residues. V trimming: 1 base; J trimming: 2 bases; junction bases outside the gene matches: 0. Germline CDR1 SGHTA, CDR2 FQGNSA. The CDR3 loop is CASSLVAGAYNEQFF. Here the CDR3 DNA reads TGTGCCAGCAGCTTAGTAGCGGGAGCCTACAATGAGCAGTTCTTC.

This chain connects TRBV10-1 to TRBJ2-5; 7 nucleotides agree with TRBD1. CDR1 and CDR2 from the germline V gene are WNHNN and SYGVQD (reference sequence). The CDR3 is made up of 16 amino acids. Trimming removed 4 bases from V and 2 bases from J; junction bases left unmatched: 10. The CDR3 sequence: CASSATGVSDQETQYF. As DNA, the CDR3 is TGCGCCAGCAGTGCTACAGGGGTATCGGATCAAGAGACCCAGTACTTC.

The V gene is TRBV19, the J gene TRBJ1-5; weak D call: TRBD1 (5 bases). V was pared by 6 bases and J by 5 bases, with 17 bases between. This CDR3 has 15 amino acids. Per germline, CDR1 LNHDA and CDR2 SQIVND (reference sequence). The CDR3 sequence is CASSDWGDSHQPQHF. The CDR3 DNA follows: TGTGCCAGTAGCGATTGGGGTGACAGTCATCAGCCCCAGCATTTT.

The chain uses TRBV5-1 and TRBJ2-4, with unresolved D. Trimming shortened V by 0 bases and J by 2 bases, and 18 bases separated the two germline ends. The CDR3 length is 18 residues. Germline V CDR1 and CDR2: SGHRS, YFSETQ. CDR3 in DNA: TGCGCCAGCAGCTTGGTACCGGGTACCCCCCCTTCCAAAAACATTCAGTACTTC. Residues: CASSLVPGTPPSKNIQYF.

V gene TRBV27 combines with J gene TRBJ2-1; 7 positions match TRBD1. The junction had 22 bases not matched to a gene; V was cut back by 8 bases and J by 15 bases. From germline, CDR1 is MNHEY and CDR2 SMNVEV (reference sequence). This CDR3 is built from 15 residues. This CDR3 reads CASYKGDRALVPMFF. The CDR3 coding sequence is TGTGCCAGCTATAAGGGCGACAGGGCCCTAGTTCCAATGTTCTTC.

V gene TRBV9 combines with J gene TRBJ1-3; a possible D gene is TRBD1 (5 bases). Germline V CDR1 and CDR2: SGDLS, YYNGEE. The CDR3 has 15 amino acids. Trimming took 0 bases from V and 2 from J, leaving 9 bases between them. CDR3 protein: CASSVGRGAGNTIYF. DNA of the CDR3: TGTGCCAGCAGCGTAGGTAGGGGTGCTGGAAACACCATATATTTT.

The chain is built from TRBV9 and TRBJ2-5; D may be TRBD2 (5 bases). The germline gives CDR1 SGDLS, CDR2 YYNGEE. CDR3 length: 14 residues. Trimming took 3 bases from V and 4 from J, leaving 13 bases between them. The CDR3 region has the DNA TGTGCCAGCAGCGCCCAACATCGGGGAGAGACCCAGTACTTC. Amino acids: CASSAQHRGETQYF.

The chain uses TRBV10-3 and TRBJ2-3; 8 nucleotides agree with TRBD1. Per germline, CDR1 ENHRY and CDR2 SYGVKD. The V segment lost 6 bases and the J segment 3 bases; nucleotides outside the gene matches: 11. The CDR3 consists of 16 residues. The CDR3 sequence: CAISHPAGGGTDTQYF. CDR3 bases: TGTGCCATCAGCCACCCCGCAGGGGGCGGGACAGATACGCAGTATTTT.

The V and J genes are TRBV10-3 and TRBJ1-1; TRBD1 is a possible D gene (6 bases). Trimming removed 7 bases from V and 6 bases from J, with 18 bases in between. There are 14 residues in the CDR3. Germline V gene data show CDR1 as ENHRY and CDR2 as SYGVKD. This CDR3 reads CAITRLTGLPEAFF. CDR3 nucleotide sequence: TGTGCCATCACCCGACTGACAGGTCTCCCTGAAGCTTTCTTT.

The J gene is TRBJ1-4, the V gene TRBV5-4; the D gene is possibly TRBD1 (6 bases). Germline loops: CDR1 SGHNT, CDR2 YYREEE (reference sequence). V shed 1 base and J shed 7 bases, with 11 bases lying between them. CDR3 length: 14 residues. The CDR3 DNA is TGTGCCAGCAGCTTGCCAGGGGAGAGTGAAAAACTGTTTTTT. Translated: CASSLPGESEKLFF. The full variable domain, in which reference TRBV5-4 and TRBJ1-4 provide the parts outside the CDR3, is ETGVTQSPTHLIKTRGQQVTLRCSSQSGHNTVSWYQQALGQGPQFIFQYYREEENGRGNFPPRFSGLQFPNYSSELNVNALELDDSALYLCASSLPGESEKLFFGSGTQLSVL.

V usage is TRBV2 and J usage is TRBJ1-4, with no clear D. Between the trimmed V and J ends, which lost 1 base and 8 bases, there was a span of 5 bases. CDR1 is SNHLY and CDR2 is FYNNEI in the germline V gene. The CDR3 consists of 12 residues. DNA for the CDR3: TGTGCCAGCAGTGAAGACTGGGAAAAACTGTTTTTT. This codes for CASSEDWEKLFF.

CDR3 loop: CASSFGQGYYGYTF. The CDR3 DNA follows: TGTGCCAGCAGCTTCGGACAGGGCTACTATGGCTACACCTTC. J is TRBJ1-2 and V is TRBV7-2; 8 nucleotides align to TRBD1. Trimming at V came to 3 bases and at J to 3 bases, leaving 3 bases not matched to a gene. Germline lookup yields CDR1 SGHTA and CDR2 FQGNSA. This CDR3 has 14 amino acids.

The sample holds a few counts of this clone. The chain has TRBV2 and TRBJ1-5; D is uncertain. V dropped 3 bases and J dropped 11 bases, with 17 bases sitting between them. From germline, CDR1 is SNHLY and CDR2 FYNNEI. The CDR3 spans 14 residues. CDR3 DNA sequence: TGTGCCAGCAGTGACCAGAGGGTGGCCCTCGCCCAGCATTTT. Translation gives CASSDQRVALAQHF.

This chain uses TRBV18 with TRBJ2-7; 7 bases line up with TRBD2. CDR3 size: 14 residues. Germline trimming cut 3 bases from V and 3 bases from J; bases unmatched to any gene: 5. Germline-derived CDR1 and CDR2 are KGHSH and LQKENI. The CDR3 loop reads CASSPREAHYEQYF. The DNA for the CDR3 is TGTGCCAGCTCACCCCGGGAGGCCCACTACGAGCAGTACTTC.

This chain uses TRBV27 with TRBJ2-1, with TRBD1 matching 9 bases. The CDR3 length is 17 residues. Per the germline V gene, CDR1 is MNHEY and CDR2 is SMNVEV (reference sequence). The V and J ends lost 1 base and 0 bases, in that order; junction bases with no gene match: 4. The CDR3 spells CASSLWPGQGSYNEQFF. The DNA for the CDR3 is TGTGCCAGCAGTTTATGGCCGGGACAGGGCTCCTACAATGAGCAGTTCTTC.

Concerning this clone itself: Other DNA sequences within the sample encode an identical CDR3. The V and J genes are TRBV5-4 and TRBJ2-3; TRBD2 matches at 9 bases. The germline CDR1 and CDR2 sequences are SGHNT and YYREEE (reference sequence). The length of the CDR3 is 16 residues. Losses at the gene ends were 2 bases for V and 4 bases for J; bases not matched to a gene: 8. CDR3 sequence: CASSFGGSGRADTQYF. The CDR3 region has the DNA TGTGCCAGCAGCTTCGGAGGTAGCGGGAGAGCAGATACGCAGTATTTT.

The V gene is TRBV5-1, the J gene TRBJ2-7; D perhaps matches TRBD1 (6 bases). Germline V lookup: CDR1 SGHRS, CDR2 YFSETQ. Trimming pared 7 bases from V and 0 bases from J, leaving 14 bases between. This CDR3 is built from 14 residues. CDR3 DNA: TGCGCCAGCCGCTACCAGGGGACCTCCTACGAGCAGTACTTC. It encodes CASRYQGTSYEQYF. Together with reference TRBV5-1 and TRBJ2-7, the CDR3 gives the full variable domain: KAGVTQTPRYLIKTRGQQVTLSCSPISGHRSVSWYQQTPGQGLQFLFEYFSETQRNKGNFPGRFSGRQFSNSRSEMNVSTLELGDSALYLCASRYQGTSYEQYFGPGTRLTVT.

This clone was observed a single time. V and J are TRBV15 and TRBJ1-5, with TRBD1 as a possible D gene (6 bases). The V gene lost 3 bases and the J gene lost 4 bases, with 13 bases spanning the gap. The length of the CDR3 is 15 residues. The V gene's germline CDR1 is LNHNV and CDR2 YYDKDF (reference sequence). The CDR3 reads CATSRIGGLNQPQHF. The CDR3 region has the DNA TGTGCCACCAGCAGGATAGGGGGACTAAATCAGCCCCAGCATTTT.

The CDR3 sequence: CASSSLVQGADTGELFF. DNA for the CDR3: TGTGCCAGCAGCAGCTTAGTACAGGGGGCTGACACCGGGGAGCTGTTTTTT. The chain has TRBV11-2 and TRBJ2-2; 9 positions agree with TRBD1. J lost 3 bases, V lost 5 bases, and 10 bases had no gene match. Germline lookup yields CDR1 SGHAT and CDR2 FQNNGV. The CDR3 is made up of 17 amino acids. The full variable domain, with the rest looked up from reference TRBV11-2 and TRBJ2-2, is EAGVAQSPRYKIIEKRQSVAFWCNPISGHATLYWYQQILGQGPKLLIQFQNNGVVDDSQLPKDRFSAERLKGVDSTLKIQPAKLEDSAVYLCASSSLVQGADTGELFFGEGSRLTVL.

The CDR3 coding sequence is TGTGCCAGCAGTGTTGAGGGAGGTTACACAGATACGCAGTATTTT. Translation: CASSVEGGYTDTQYF. The J gene is TRBJ2-3, the V gene TRBV6-4; possible D gene TRBD2, 6 bases. The CDR3 contains 15 residues. Germline assignment: CDR1 MRHNA and CDR2 SNTAGT. V lost 4 bases, J lost 2 bases, and 13 bases lay in between.

The chain joins TRBV27 to TRBJ1-5, with 7 bases lining up with TRBD1. Germline CDR1 MNHEY, CDR2 SMNVEV (reference sequence). The CDR3 consists of 17 residues. Trimming took 7 bases from V and 1 from J; bases not matched to a gene: 13. The CDR3 coding sequence is TGTGCCAGCACCCCTTTCTCAAGGACAGGAAGCAATCAGCCCCAGCATTTT. Translation: CASTPFSRTGSNQPQHF.

V gene TRBV13 combines with J gene TRBJ2-1; 9 bases map to TRBD2. Germline V gives CDR1 PRHDT, CDR2 FYEKMQ (reference sequence). This CDR3 has 11 residues. V dropped 11 bases and J dropped 8; count of bases not matched to a gene: 4. The CDR3 region is CAGTSIDEQFF. CDR3 in DNA: TGTGCCGGGACTAGCATAGATGAGCAGTTCTTC.

The chain has TRBV2 and TRBJ1-5, with a possible D match to TRBD1 (5 bases). CDR1 is SNHLY and CDR2 is FYNNEI in the germline V gene. Trimming pared 0 bases from V and 6 bases from J, leaving 9 bases between. The CDR3 is 14 residues long. The CDR3 protein is CASSEADDSQPQHF. For the CDR3, the DNA is TGTGCCAGCAGTGAAGCGGACGACAGTCAGCCCCAGCATTTT.